This is a list of T cell receptor beta chains from one sample in a study of T cells in Graves' hyperthyroidism and ophthalmopathy. In TCRdb, the multiplex PCR reads were re-called with MiXCR into one record per CDR3 protein. The repertoire includes about 600,000 distinct CDR3 sequences, approximately 14% of them detected once, and about 12% sits in the top ten. Sequencing used blood. These TCRs come from a woman between 50 and 59 years old with Graves' ophthalmopathy. Each CDR3 is given with its conserved first and last residue. The D gene is left open where the match is weak.

cdr3_length	v_call	j_call	d_call	cdr3_aa
16	TRBV27	TRBJ2-1	-	CASSLVAFRSYNEQFF
16	TRBV12-3/TRBV12-4	TRBJ1-2	TRBD1	CASSLNHRGGNYGYTF
15	TRBV24-1	TRBJ1-1	TRBD1	CATVEPPGQYTEAFF
16	TRBV6-2/TRBV6-3	TRBJ2-2	-	CASSYSGFWGTGELFF
13	TRBV30	TRBJ2-3	TRBD2	CAWGGGGTDTQYF
13	TRBV4-3	TRBJ1-2	-	CASSQGPLTGYTF
13	TRBV30	TRBJ1-1	-	CAWGRDMNTEAFF
15	TRBV27	TRBJ1-2	-	CASSLLGDNHYGYTF
16	TRBV19	TRBJ2-1	TRBD2	CASTLSLASGNNEQFF
16	TRBV5-1	TRBJ2-2	TRBD2	CASSLEGLAPTGELFF
15	TRBV7-3	TRBJ1-1	-	CASSLTGHMNTEAFF
15	TRBV7-2	TRBJ1-5	-	CASSRTLGSNQPQHF
17	TRBV16	TRBJ1-3	-	CASSQSPGHYSGNTIYF
12	TRBV20-1	TRBJ1-2	-	CSAIRTDYGYTF
17	TRBV27	TRBJ2-7	-	CASSLRHPSGHLYEQYF
14	TRBV11-2	TRBJ2-3	-	CASSLDNADLTQYF